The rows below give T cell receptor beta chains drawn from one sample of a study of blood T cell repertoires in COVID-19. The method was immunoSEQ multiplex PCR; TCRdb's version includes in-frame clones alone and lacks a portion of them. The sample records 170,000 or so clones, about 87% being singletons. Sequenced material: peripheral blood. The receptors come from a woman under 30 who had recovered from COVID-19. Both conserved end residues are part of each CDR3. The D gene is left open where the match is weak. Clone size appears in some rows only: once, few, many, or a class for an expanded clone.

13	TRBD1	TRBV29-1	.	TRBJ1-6	CSGRTGDNSPLHF	TGCAGCGGACGGACAGGGGATAATTCACCCCTCCACTTT
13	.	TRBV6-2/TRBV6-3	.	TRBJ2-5	CASSYGLQETQYF	TGTGCCAGCAGTTACGGGCTCCAAGAGACCCAGTACTTC
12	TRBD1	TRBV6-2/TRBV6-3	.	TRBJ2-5	CAASPGGETQYF	TGTGCCGCCAGCCCAGGGGGCGAGACCCAGTACTTC
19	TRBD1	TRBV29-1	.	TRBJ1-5	CSVESLGTGENLGNQPQHF	TGCAGCGTTGAAAGTCTTGGGACAGGGGAAAATTTGGGCAATCAGCCCCAGCATTTT
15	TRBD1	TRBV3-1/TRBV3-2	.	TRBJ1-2	CASSPPTGERYGYTF	TGTGCCAGCAGCCCACCGACAGGGGAAAGATATGGCTACACCTTC
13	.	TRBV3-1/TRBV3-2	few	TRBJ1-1	CASSQAARTEAFF	TGTGCCAGCAGCCAAGCCGCCCGGACTGAAGCTTTCTTT
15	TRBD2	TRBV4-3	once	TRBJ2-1	CASSLTSGSGHEQFF	TGCGCCAGCAGCCTGACTAGCGGGAGCGGCCATGAGCAGTTCTTC
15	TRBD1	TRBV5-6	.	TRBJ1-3	CASSFKQGMGNTIYF	TGTGCCAGCAGCTTTAAACAGGGGATGGGAAACACCATATATTTT
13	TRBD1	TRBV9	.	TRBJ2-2	CASSVRGPGELFF	TGTGCCAGCAGCGTCAGGGGGCCCGGGGAGCTGTTTTTT
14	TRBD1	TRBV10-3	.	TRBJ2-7	CAIRASDRAYEQYF	TGTGCCATCAGAGCTTCGGACAGGGCTTACGAGCAGTACTTC
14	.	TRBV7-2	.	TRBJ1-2	CASSLGLESYGYTF	TGTGCCAGCAGCTTAGGGTTAGAGTCCTATGGCTACACCTTC
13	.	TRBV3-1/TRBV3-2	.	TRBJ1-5	CASSFTGYQPQHF	TGTGCCAGCAGCTTTACAGGGTATCAGCCCCAGCATTTT
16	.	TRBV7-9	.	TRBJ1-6	CASSLSDVSYNSPLHF	TGTGCCAGCAGCCTCTCAGATGTCTCCTATAATTCACCCCTCCACTTT
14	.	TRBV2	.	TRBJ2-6	CASRAGAGANVLTF	TGTGCCAGCAGGGCAGGGGCCGGGGCCAACGTCCTGACTTTC
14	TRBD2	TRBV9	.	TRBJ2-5	CASSGSGVVETQYF	TGTGCCAGCAGCGGGAGCGGGGTGGTGGAGACCCAGTACTTC
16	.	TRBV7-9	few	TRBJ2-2	CASSPRQNLNTGELFF	TGTGCCAGCAGCCCCCGACAGAACTTGAACACCGGGGAGCTGTTTTTT
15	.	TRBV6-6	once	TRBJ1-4	CASSYDGVFNEKLFF	TGTGCCAGCAGTTACGATGGAGTTTTTAATGAAAAACTGTTTTTT
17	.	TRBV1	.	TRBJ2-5	CTSPGLAGAMYQETQYF	TGCACCAGTCCCGGACTAGCGGGGGCCATGTACCAAGAGACCCAGTACTTC